Listed here is a single T cell receptor (beta chain). Its antigen remains unknown. Included in the TCR beta cDNA libraries were unique molecular identifiers. T cells numbering about 0.9 to 11 million gave rise to roughly 550,000 cDNA molecules. Using its own MiXCR run on the PCR reads, TCRdb lists one record per CDR3 protein. The table lists approximately 630,000 distinct CDR3 sequences, 55% to 70% of them singletons. The data are from a study of post-analysis software for immune sequencing data. Study results and limitations: A significant reduction in normalized Chao1 diversity was observed in multiple sclerosis patients versus controls. TRBV5-6, TRBV5-1 and TRBV20-1 were among about 5 TRBV segments more frequent in patients than controls. Clustering by F measure revealed strong co-clustering among samples prepared together in one batch.

Between the trimmed V and J ends, which lost 5 bases and 4 bases, there was a span of 14 bases. Germline V gene lookup returns CDR1 DFQATT and CDR2 SNEGSKA (reference sequence). There are 13 residues in the CDR3. The genes are TRBV20-1 and TRBJ1-2; D call uncertain. The sequenced sample was blood. The source of this sequence is a girl aged 2-10 years with multiple sclerosis. The CDR3: CSAAPGVGYGYTF. DNA of the CDR3: TGCAGTGCTGCCCCAGGAGTAGGCTATGGCTACACCTTC.